This TCR beta chain was profiled in a study of blood T cell repertoires in COVID-19. Overall study context: Italy, Spain and the United States were the sources of the convalescent and acute COVID-19 samples. PBMCs, B-cell-depleted T cells, or T cells were the source of the cDNA or gDNA that made up the material.

Methods used by the authors: Amplification of reference gene primers provided the estimated nucleated cell counts. The assay was immunoSEQ multiplex PCR, and TCRdb's table has in-frame clones only and misses some. For V, J and clone size, that table is used; D and trimming come from the DNA. Among 90,000 to 100,000 clones listed, 82% were seen once. CDR3 length: 15 amino acids. Trimming left V 1 base short and J 0 bases short, with 9 bases between. Per the germline V gene, CDR1 is SGHRS and CDR2 is YFSETQ. What was sequenced was peripheral blood. The TCR comes from a man aged 70 or older with active or convalescent COVID-19. The chain joins TRBV5-1 to TRBJ2-3; D uncertain. The chain's CDR3 is CASSLQVPSTDTQYF. The CDR3 DNA reads as TGCGCCAGCAGCTTGCAGGTTCCTAGCACAGATACGCAGTATTTT.